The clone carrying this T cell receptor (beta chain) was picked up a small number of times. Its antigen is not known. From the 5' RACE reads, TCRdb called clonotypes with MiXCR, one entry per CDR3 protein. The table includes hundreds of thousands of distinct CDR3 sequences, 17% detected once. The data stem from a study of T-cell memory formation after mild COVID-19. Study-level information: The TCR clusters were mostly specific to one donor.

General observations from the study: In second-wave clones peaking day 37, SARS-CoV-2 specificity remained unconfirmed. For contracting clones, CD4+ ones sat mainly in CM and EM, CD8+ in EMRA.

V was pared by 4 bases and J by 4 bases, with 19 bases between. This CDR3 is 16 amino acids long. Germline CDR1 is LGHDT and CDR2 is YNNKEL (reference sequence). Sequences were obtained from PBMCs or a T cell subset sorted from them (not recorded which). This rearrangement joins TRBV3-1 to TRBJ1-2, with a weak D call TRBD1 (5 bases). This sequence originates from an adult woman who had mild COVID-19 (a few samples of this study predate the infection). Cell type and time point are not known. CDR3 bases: TGTGCCAGCAGCCCCCGAATTGGAGGGGTGACCTATGGCTACACCTTC. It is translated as CASSPRIGGVTYGYTF.